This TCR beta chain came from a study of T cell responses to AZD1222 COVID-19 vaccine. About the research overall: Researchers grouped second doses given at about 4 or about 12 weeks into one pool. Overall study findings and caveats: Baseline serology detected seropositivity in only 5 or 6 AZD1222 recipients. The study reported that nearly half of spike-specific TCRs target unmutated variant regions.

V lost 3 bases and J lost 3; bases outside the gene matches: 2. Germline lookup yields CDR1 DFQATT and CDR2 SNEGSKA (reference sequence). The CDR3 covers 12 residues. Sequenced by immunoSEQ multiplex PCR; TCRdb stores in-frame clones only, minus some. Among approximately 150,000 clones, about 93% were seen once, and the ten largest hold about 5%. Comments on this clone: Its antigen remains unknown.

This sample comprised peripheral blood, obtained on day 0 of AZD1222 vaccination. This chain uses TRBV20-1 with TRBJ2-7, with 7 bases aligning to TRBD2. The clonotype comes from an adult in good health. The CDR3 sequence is CSASPGGYEQYF. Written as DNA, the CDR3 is TGCAGTGCTAGTCCGGGGGGCTACGAGCAGTACTTC.